This T cell receptor (beta chain) was sequenced during a study of shared clonotypes between healthy human individuals. Naive CD8 cells, CD45RO-negative and positively selected for CCR7, excluded terminally differentiated effector memory CD45RA+ cells. TCRdb's copy holds only in-frame clones and misses some; the assay was immunoSEQ multiplex PCR. The data contain over 2,000,000 clones, 80% to 95% of them singletons. This CDR3 region has 13 residues. V gave up 6 bases and J gave up 5 bases, with 11 bases separating them. Germline CDR1 is LGHNT and CDR2 is FRNRAP. The sequencing input was naive CD8+ T cells from PBMCs. This sequence originates from a man aged 18 to 30 in good health. Some clones in this sample may be carry-over from other donors' samples. V usage is TRBV12-5 and J usage is TRBJ2-1, with D tentatively TRBD1 or TRBD2 (5 bases each). CDR3 nucleotides: TGTGCTAGTGGATGGGGGACCCACAATGAGCAGTTCTTC. Protein sequence: CASGWGTHNEQFF.